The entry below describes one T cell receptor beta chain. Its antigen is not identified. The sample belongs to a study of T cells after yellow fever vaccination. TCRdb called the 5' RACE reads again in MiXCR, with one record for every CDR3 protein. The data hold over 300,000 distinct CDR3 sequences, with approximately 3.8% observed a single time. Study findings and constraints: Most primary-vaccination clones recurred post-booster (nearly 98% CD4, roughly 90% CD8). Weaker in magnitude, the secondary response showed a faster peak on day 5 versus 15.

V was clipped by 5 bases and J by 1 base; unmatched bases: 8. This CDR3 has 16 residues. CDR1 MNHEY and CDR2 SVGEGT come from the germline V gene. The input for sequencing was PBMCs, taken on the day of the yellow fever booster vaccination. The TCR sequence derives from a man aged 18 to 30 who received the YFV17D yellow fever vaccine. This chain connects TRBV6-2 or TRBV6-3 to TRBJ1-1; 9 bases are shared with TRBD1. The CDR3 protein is CASSHPGQGPNTEAFF. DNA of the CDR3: TGTGCCAGCAGTCACCCGGGACAGGGACCGAACACTGAAGCTTTCTTT.